This T cell receptor (beta chain) stems from a study of blood T cell repertoires in COVID-19. Study background: Acute-phase and convalescent COVID-19 samples originated in the United States, Italy and Spain. From T cells, B-cell-depleted T cells, or PBMCs came the material, which was cDNA or gDNA.

In the case of this clone: The junction does not match germline at one end; this may be a read error.

Per the study methods: Amplified reference gene primers provided the basis for estimating nucleated cell counts. Produced via immunoSEQ multiplex PCR; TCRdb's table is partial and in-frame only. V, J and clone size are those of that table, while D and trimming were read from the DNA. Of over 55,000 clones in the sample, about 87% were seen once. The CDR3 consists of 17 residues. Germline V gives CDR1 SSHAT, CDR2 FNYEAQ (reference sequence). The origin of this receptor is a man aged 45-65 years with active COVID-19. The sequenced material came from peripheral blood. This chain links TRBV7-7 with TRBJ2-1; 8 nucleotides align to TRBD1. The CDR3 nucleotides are TGTGCTAGCAGCCCCACCCCCGGGACAGGAGTGTCCAATGAGCAGTTCTTC. Protein product: CASSPTPGTGVSNEQFF.